What follows is one TCR beta chain and its context. The target antigen is unknown. This was the immunoSEQ version 4 assay in survey mode. The protocol was immunoSEQ multiplex PCR, while the TCRdb copy is restricted to in-frame clones and leaves out a portion. Of about 36,000 clones in the sample, about 84% were seen once. The CDR3 covers 16 residues. Germline CDR1 reads MNHNS; CDR2 reads SASEGT. The V end lost 3 bases, the J end lost 7 bases, and 18 bases lay between the germline ends. This sample stems from a study of persistence of HIV-infected CD4 T cells. Study conclusions and caveats: CMV- and Gag-responding cells had lower TCRbeta richness than CD3/CD28-responding cells.

Overlapping HIV-1 Gag 15-mer peptides at approximately 0.96 ug per peptide per mL were used. CD40L/CD69 double-negative CD45RO-high memory CD4+ T cells were collected. V gene TRBV6-1 combines with J gene TRBJ1-4, with a weak D call TRBD1 (5 bases). The sequenced sample was cultured CD4+ T cells from PBMCs, obtained from a patient who received antiretroviral therapy. This clonotype was sampled from an adult with HIV. The donor label of this sample is uncertain. The CDR3 region is CASSDPGGPRGEKLFF. CDR3 DNA sequence: TGTGCCAGCAGTGATCCCGGGGGTCCCCGGGGTGAAAAACTGTTTTTT.